This record covers a single T cell receptor (beta chain). The antigen is unknown. This sample was taken from a study of T cell responses to AZD1222 COVID-19 vaccine. Study findings and constraints: The donors showed a predominance of white British ancestry and of females, with possible underestimation of clonal diversity. Only a handful of people who got AZD1222 tested seropositive at baseline.

Only in-frame clones appear in the TCRdb table, and some are missing; sequencing was by immunoSEQ multiplex PCR. The table has under 200,000 clones, roughly 93% seen once. Trimming removed 1 base at V and 9 bases at J, with 7 bases between. This CDR3 region has 12 residues. The germline V gene has CDR1 LNHDA and CDR2 SQIVND (reference sequence). The source was peripheral blood, collected on day 0 of AZD1222 vaccination. The chain recombines TRBV19 with TRBJ2-1; D not certain. This receptor was identified in an adult in good health. CDR3 bases: TGTGCCAGTAGTATAGGCGTTGGTGAGCAGTTCTTC. It translates to CASSIGVGEQFF.